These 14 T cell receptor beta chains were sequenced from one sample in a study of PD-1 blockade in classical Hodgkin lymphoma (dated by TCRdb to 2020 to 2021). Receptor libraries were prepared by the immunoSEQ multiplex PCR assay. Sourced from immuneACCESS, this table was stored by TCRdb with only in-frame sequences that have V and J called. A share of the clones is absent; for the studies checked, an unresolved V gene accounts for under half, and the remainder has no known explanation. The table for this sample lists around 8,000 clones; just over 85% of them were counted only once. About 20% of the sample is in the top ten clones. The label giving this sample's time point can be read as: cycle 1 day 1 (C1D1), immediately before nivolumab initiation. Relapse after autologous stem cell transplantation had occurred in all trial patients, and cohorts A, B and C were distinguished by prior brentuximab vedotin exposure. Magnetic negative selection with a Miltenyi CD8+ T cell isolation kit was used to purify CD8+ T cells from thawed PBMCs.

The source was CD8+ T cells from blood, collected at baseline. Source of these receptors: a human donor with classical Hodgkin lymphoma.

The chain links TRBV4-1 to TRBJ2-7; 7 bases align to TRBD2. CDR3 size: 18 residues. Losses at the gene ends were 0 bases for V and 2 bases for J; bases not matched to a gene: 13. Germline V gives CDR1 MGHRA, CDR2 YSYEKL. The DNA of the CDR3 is TGCGCCAGCAGCCAAGATCGGTCGGGCGGGAGTACCGCCTACGAGCAGTACTTC. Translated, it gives CASSQDRSGGSTAYEQYF.

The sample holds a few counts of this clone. The CDR3 region has the DNA TGCGCCAGCAGCCAAGTAGTCCCTATGAACACTGAAGCTTTCTTT. Amino acids: CASSQVVPMNTEAFF. The V gene is TRBV4-1, the J gene TRBJ1-1; no clear D. The CDR3 runs 15 residues. Between the trimmed V and J ends, which lost 1 base and 0 bases, there was a span of 9 bases. Germline V gene data show CDR1 as MGHRA and CDR2 as YSYEKL.

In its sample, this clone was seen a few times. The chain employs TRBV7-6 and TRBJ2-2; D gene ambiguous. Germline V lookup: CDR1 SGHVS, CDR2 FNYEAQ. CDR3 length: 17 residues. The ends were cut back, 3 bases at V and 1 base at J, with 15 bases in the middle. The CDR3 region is CASSLGIWIENTGELFF. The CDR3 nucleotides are TGTGCCAGCAGCTTGGGTATATGGATCGAGAACACCGGGGAGCTGTTTTTT.

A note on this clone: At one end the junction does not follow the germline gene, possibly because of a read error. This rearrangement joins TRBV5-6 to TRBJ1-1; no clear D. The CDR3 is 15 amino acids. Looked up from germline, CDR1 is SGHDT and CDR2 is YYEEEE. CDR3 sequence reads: CARSFEGWGNTEAFF. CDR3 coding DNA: TGTGCCAGAAGCTTCGAGGGCTGGGGGAACACTGAAGCTTTCTTT.

The CDR3 is CATSREPGATEKLFF. As DNA, the CDR3 is TGTGCCACCAGCAGAGAACCGGGCGCAACAGAAAAACTGTTTTTT. The chain couples TRBV15 to TRBJ1-4; D gene unclear. The V end lost 0 bases, the J end lost 8 bases, and 13 bases lay between the germline ends. The germline gives CDR1 LNHNV, CDR2 YYDKDF (reference sequence). There are 15 residues in the CDR3.

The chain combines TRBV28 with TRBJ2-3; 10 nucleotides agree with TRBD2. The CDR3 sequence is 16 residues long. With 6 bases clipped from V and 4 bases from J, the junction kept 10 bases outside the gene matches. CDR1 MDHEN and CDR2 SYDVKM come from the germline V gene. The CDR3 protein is CASSEGLARRSDTQYF. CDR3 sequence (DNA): TGTGCCAGCAGCGAGGGACTAGCGAGGCGCTCAGATACGCAGTATTTT.

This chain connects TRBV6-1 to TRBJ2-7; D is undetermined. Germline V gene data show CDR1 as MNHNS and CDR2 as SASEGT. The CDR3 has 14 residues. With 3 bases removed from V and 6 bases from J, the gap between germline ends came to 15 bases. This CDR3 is CASSEVLAPREQYF. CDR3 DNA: TGTGCCAGCAGTGAGGTGTTAGCCCCTCGCGAGCAGTACTTC.

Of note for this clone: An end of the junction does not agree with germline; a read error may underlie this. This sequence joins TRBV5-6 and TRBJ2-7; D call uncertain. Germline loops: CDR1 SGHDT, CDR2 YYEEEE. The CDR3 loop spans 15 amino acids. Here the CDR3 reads CASSTGPEPSFEQYF. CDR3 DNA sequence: TGTGCCAGCAGCACTGGCCCAGAACCTTCCTTCGAGCAGTACTTC.

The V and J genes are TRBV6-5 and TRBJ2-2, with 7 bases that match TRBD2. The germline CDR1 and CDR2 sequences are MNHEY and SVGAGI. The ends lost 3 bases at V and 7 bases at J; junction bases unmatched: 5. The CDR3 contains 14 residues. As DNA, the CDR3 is TGTGCCAGCAGTTATTGGGGGAGGGGCGGGGAGCTGTTTTTT. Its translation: CASSYWGRGGELFF.

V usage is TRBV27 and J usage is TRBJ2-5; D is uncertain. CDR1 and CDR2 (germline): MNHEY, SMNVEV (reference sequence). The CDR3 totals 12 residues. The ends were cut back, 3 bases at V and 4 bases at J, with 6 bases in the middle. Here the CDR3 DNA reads TGTGCCAGCAGTTTCCCTCCAGAGACCCAGTACTTC. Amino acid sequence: CASSFPPETQYF.

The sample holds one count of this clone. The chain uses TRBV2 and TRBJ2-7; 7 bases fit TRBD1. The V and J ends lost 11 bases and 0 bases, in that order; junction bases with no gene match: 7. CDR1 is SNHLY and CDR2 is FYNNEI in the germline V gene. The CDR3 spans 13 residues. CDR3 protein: CAARDSISYEQYF. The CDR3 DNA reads TGTGCCGCCCGGGACAGTATCTCCTACGAGCAGTACTTC.

CDR3 DNA: TGTGCCAGCAGCCCAGGTGACTCCTACGAGCAGTACTTC. It translates to CASSPGDSYEQYF. This rearrangement joins TRBV7-6 to TRBJ2-7; no clear D. This CDR3 is built from 13 residues. The ends were cut back, 5 bases at V and 0 bases at J, with 8 bases in the middle. Germline V lookup: CDR1 SGHVS, CDR2 FNYEAQ.

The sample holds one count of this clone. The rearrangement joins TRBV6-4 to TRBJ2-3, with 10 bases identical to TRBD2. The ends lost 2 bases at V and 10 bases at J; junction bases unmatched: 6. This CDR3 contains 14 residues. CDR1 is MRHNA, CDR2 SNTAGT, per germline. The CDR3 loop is CASSDGLAGVAQYF. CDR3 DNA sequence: TGTGCCAGCAGTGACGGGCTAGCGGGAGTGGCGCAGTATTTT.

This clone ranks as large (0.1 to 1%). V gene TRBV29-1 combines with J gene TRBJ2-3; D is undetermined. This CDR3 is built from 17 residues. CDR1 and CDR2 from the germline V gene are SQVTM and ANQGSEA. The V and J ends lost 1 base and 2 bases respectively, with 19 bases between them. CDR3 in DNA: TGCAGCGTTGAAGGTCTTCCCACCTACAATCCCACAGATACGCAGTATTTT. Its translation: CSVEGLPTYNPTDTQYF.